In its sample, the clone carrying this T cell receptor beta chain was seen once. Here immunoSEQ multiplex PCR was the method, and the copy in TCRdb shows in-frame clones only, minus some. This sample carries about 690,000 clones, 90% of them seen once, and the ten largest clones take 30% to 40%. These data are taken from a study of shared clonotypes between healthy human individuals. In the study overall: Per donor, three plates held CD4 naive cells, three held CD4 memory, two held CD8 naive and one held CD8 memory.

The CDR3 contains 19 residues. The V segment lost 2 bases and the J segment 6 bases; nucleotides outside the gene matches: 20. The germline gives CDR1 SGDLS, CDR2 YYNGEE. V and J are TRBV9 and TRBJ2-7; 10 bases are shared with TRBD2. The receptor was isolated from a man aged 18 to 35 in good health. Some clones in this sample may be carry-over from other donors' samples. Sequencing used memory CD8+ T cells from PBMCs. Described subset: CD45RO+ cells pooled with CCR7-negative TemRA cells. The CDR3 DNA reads TGTGCCAGCAGCGTGGACGATCGAGAGCGGGAGGGCCGTCGATTCGAGCAGTACTTC. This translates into CASSVDDREREGRRFEQYF.